A single sample gave rise to the 6 T cell receptor beta chains below, sequenced in a study of cytomegalovirus exposure and HLA in healthy donors. The PCR ran on 60 Vbeta and 13 Jbeta primers. The method was immunoSEQ multiplex PCR; TCRdb's version includes in-frame clones alone and lacks a portion of them. The sample consists of approximately 170,000 clones, about 70% of them appearing once. Sample: PBMCs. These receptor sequences come from a young woman in good health and CMV-seropositive.

The CDR3 reads CASSARGRIYEQYF. The DNA of the CDR3 is TGTGCCAGCAGTGCCAGGGGGCGCATTTACGAGCAGTACTTC. The chain recombines TRBV6-5 with TRBJ2-7; 8 bases fit TRBD1. V lost 5 bases, J lost 4 bases, and 7 bases stayed unmatched. Germline CDR1 is MNHEY and CDR2 is SVGAGI. The CDR3 is 14 residues long.

The rearrangement joins TRBV4-1 to TRBJ2-1, with D hard to call. Germline loops: CDR1 MGHRA, CDR2 YSYEKL. This CDR3 has 15 residues. Trimming removed 0 bases from V and 2 bases from J, with 8 bases in between. The CDR3 loop is CASSQDQDPYNEQFF. CDR3 DNA: TGCGCCAGCAGCCAAGATCAGGATCCCTACAATGAGCAGTTCTTC.

This clone showed up just a few times. The genes are TRBV30 and TRBJ2-1; tentative D call: TRBD2 (5 bases). Deletions cut 2 bases from V and 8 bases from J, with 13 bases between. CDR1 GTSNPN and CDR2 SVGIG come from the germline V gene (reference sequence). The CDR3 length is 13 residues. The CDR3 sequence: CAWSTYSGDEQFF. In DNA, the CDR3 is TGTGCCTGGAGTACGTACAGCGGCGATGAGCAGTTCTTC.

The sample holds one count of this clone. This rearrangement joins TRBV29-1 to TRBJ1-5; 7 bases are shared with TRBD1. The CDR3 covers 15 residues. V lost 8 bases to trimming and J lost 2 bases; unmatched junction nucleotides: 12. Germline CDR1 SQVTM, CDR2 ANQGSEA. The CDR3 sequence: CSPPFDRAGNQPQHF. The CDR3 coding sequence is TGCAGCCCTCCTTTTGACAGGGCAGGCAATCAGCCCCAGCATTTT.

The chain has TRBV19 and TRBJ1-5; D remains unclear. The CDR3 runs to 13 residues. Trimming removed 7 bases at V and 7 bases at J, with 14 bases between. Germline V gene sequence: CDR1 LNHDA, CDR2 SQIVND (reference sequence). The CDR3 is CASTATVGQPQHF. In DNA, the CDR3 is TGTGCCAGTACCGCCACTGTCGGGCAGCCCCAGCATTTT.

The chain has TRBV10-2 and TRBJ2-5, with 9 nucleotides matching TRBD2. Germline CDR1 WSHSY, CDR2 SAAADI. Losses at the gene ends were 2 bases for V and 6 bases for J; bases not matched to a gene: 7. The CDR3 covers 15 residues. The CDR3: CASSEGGLAEKTQYF. The DNA for the CDR3 is TGCGCCAGCAGTGAGGGGGGACTAGCAGAAAAGACCCAGTACTTC.